This TCR beta chain was captured in a study of blood T cell repertoires in COVID-19. Study-wide context: The analysed material was cDNA or gDNA that came from T cells, B-cell-depleted T cells, or PBMCs.

Profiled with immunoSEQ multiplex PCR; TCRdb holds only in-frame clones, not every one. The table lists under 250,000 clones, 84% of them singletons. V shed 8 bases, J shed 2 bases, and the junction held 8 bases outside the gene matches. The CDR3 loop spans 14 amino acids. CDR1 MNHEY and CDR2 SVGAGI come from the germline V gene. The receptor was isolated from a man aged 45-65 years with acute or convalescent COVID-19. Specimen: peripheral blood. The chain combines TRBV6-5 with TRBJ1-2; TRBD1 matches at 7 bases. CDR3 bases: TGTGCCAGCTCATCGGGACAGTCGAACTATGGCTACACCTTC. This encodes CASSSGQSNYGYTF.